This T cell receptor (beta chain) derives from a study of T cells expressing NK-cell markers. Study summary: It was from sorted CD3+CD56+NKG2C+, CD3+CD56+NKG2C- and CD3+CD56-NKG2C+ T cells that TCR beta repertoires came.

The CDR3 consists of 16 residues. Germline V gene data show CDR1 as MNHNS and CDR2 as SASEGT. Study observations and caveats: Specificity for HCMV among expanded NKG2C+ T cell clones was not established. The CD3+CD56-NKG2C+ fraction of a few donors was also led by these clonotypes. Of CD8+ T cells, about 1.0-8% belonged to dominant NKG2C+ clonotypes in several donors.

On this clonotype itself: Its antigen remains unidentified.

TCRdb reprocessed the 5' RACE reads, keeping one entry per CDR3 protein, no DNA. In all, the sample yields approximately 550,000 distinct CDR3 sequences. The receptor's source is a man between 18 and 29 years old in good health. The rearrangement joins TRBV6-1 to TRBJ1-5; absent DNA, TCRdb's TRBD1 call cannot be checked. Sequenced input: blood T cells: a sorted CD56 or NKG2C T cell subset, CD4+ or CD8+ T cells, or bulk PBMC T cells (not recorded which). CDR3: CASSDDRGGSNQPQHF.